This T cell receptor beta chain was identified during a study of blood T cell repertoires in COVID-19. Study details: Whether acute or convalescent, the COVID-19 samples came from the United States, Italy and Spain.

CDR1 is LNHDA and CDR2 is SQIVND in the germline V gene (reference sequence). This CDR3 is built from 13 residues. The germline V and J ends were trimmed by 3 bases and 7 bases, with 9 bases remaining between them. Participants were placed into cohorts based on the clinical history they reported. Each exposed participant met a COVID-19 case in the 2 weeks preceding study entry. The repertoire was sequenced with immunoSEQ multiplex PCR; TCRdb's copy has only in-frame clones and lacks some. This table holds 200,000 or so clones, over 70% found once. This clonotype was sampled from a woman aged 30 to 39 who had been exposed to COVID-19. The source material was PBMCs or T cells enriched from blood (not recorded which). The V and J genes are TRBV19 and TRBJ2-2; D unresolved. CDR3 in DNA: TGTGCCAGTAGTATTGGGCTTAACGGGGAGCTGTTTTTT. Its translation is CASSIGLNGELFF.